This TCR beta chain was identified during a study of a mutant IDH1 vaccine in newly diagnosed glioma (dated by TCRdb to the early 2020s). Describing the broader study: Vaccination started 4-6 weeks after radiotherapy alone, or was given together with temozolomide cycles in the groups whose treatment included chemotherapy. Of the 25 to 40 patients who were treated, approximately 60% were male and around 38% were female, and the mean age was roughly 40 years. Prior to enrollment, patients had been given standard therapy consisting of radiotherapy alone, temozolomide alone, or radiochemotherapy with temozolomide, with the combination given to most patients. The week-35 safety follow-up took place at visit V12, and the week-47 end of study took place at visit V13. Peripheral blood was collected at six visits: V03 (baseline), V05, V07, V10, V12 and V13. For exploratory analyses, longitudinal TCRB deep sequencing was carried out in approximately 25 treated patients wherever samples were available. What the authors observed across the whole study: The authors noted that analyses of patient blood samples could not be reproduced because of sample limitations. PBMC samples for TCRB deep sequencing were selected based on availability. Immune responses induced by the vaccine were seen in more than 85% of patients across multiple MHC alleles. Changes in the top peripheral T cell clonotypes picked up by TCRB sequencing did not appear to be linked to pseudoprogression.

Trimming removed 2 bases from V and 1 base from J, leaving 17 bases between the germline ends. CDR1 LNHDA and CDR2 SQIVND were looked up in the germline V gene (reference sequence). From the cysteine through the phenylalanine, the CDR3 covers 17 amino acids. Here the CDR3 DNA is all that survives: 51 bases in frame from base 1. The method was the immunoSEQ multiplex PCR assay. The hsTCRB Kit was used according to the manufacturer's protocol to amplify rearranged TCR beta chain sequences. An Illumina MiSeq was used to sequence the TCRB libraries. The paper's processing steps were these. The proprietary platform of the kit vendor was used for demultiplexing, trimming and gene mapping. Drawn from immuneACCESS, this table holds only the in-frame rearrangements with V and J called that TCRdb kept. Clones are partly lost; checked studies trace under half to an unresolved V gene and leave the rest unexplained. V and J calls and clone size come straight from that table; D and trimming were deduced from the DNA. This sample lists about 45,000 clones; approximately 92% were detected once. Of the sample, 2% to 2.5% falls within the top ten clones.

This sample's time point label indicates: week 35, safety follow-up. Every vaccine dose consisted of 300 ug of a 20-mer mutant IDH1 peptide in Montanide, administered subcutaneously together with topical imiquimod. Eight vaccinations were administered to patients in weeks 1, 3, 5, 7, 11, 15, 19 and 23, corresponding to visits V03 through V10. Newly diagnosed WHO grade 3 or 4 IDH1-mutant astrocytomas showing loss of nuclear ATRX were present in the donors. The samples were drawn from NOA16, a multicentre, single-arm, open-label phase I trial in Germany that tested a mutant IDH1 peptide vaccine in humans for the first time. The DNeasy Blood and Tissue Kit was used to extract genomic DNA from EDTA blood for TCRB sequencing. Comments on this clone: Its binding antigen is unknown. It has no much larger one-base neighbor in the sample; base qualities were not kept.

The material was PBMCs, obtained from a glioma patient whose treatment included an IDH1 peptide vaccine. The chain links TRBV19 with TRBJ1-1; TRBD1 is a weak D gene call, 6 bases matching. The source of this sequence is a man aged 45 to 65 with glioma. CDR3 loop: CASSISSGGARNTEAFF. The sequenced DNA: TGTGCCAGTAGTATATCGTCGGGGGGGGCTCGGAACACTGAAGCTTTCTTT.